This is a list of T cell receptor beta chains from one sample in a study of a mutant IDH1 vaccine in newly diagnosed glioma. Measured with immunoSEQ multiplex PCR; TCRdb has only the in-frame clones, and not every one. This table holds tens of thousands of clones, around 80% found once. Antigens of these TCRs are unknown. Sequences were derived from PBMCs, sampled from a glioma patient whose treatment included an IDH1 peptide vaccine. The receptors come from a young man with glioma. CDR3s include the opening cysteine and the closing phenylalanine or tryptophan. The D gene is left open where the match is weak. Some rows have no size entry. The others give once, few or many, or a class for an expanded clone.

clone size: .; V gene: TRBV10-3; D gene: TRBD1; J gene: TRBJ1-5; CDR3 protein: CAISQSTGVGSQPQHF; CDR3 DNA: TGTGCCATCAGCCAATCGACAGGGGTGGGTAGTCAGCCCCAGCATTTT
clone size: once; V gene: TRBV6-6; D gene: TRBD1; J gene: TRBJ2-7; CDR3 protein: CASRDRGTSYEQYF; CDR3 DNA: TGTGCCAGCAGGGACAGGGGGACCTCCTACGAGCAGTACTTC
clone size: few; V gene: TRBV11-2; D gene: .; J gene: TRBJ1-1; CDR3 protein: CASSLPLYGTEAFF; CDR3 DNA: TGTGCCAGCAGTTTACCCTTGTACGGCACTGAAGCTTTCTTT
clone size: once; V gene: TRBV19; D gene: TRBD1; J gene: TRBJ2-7; CDR3 protein: CASRVVGQGVQYF; CDR3 DNA: TGTGCCAGTAGAGTGGTGGGACAGGGTGTGCAGTACTTC
clone size: .; V gene: TRBV5-1; D gene: .; J gene: TRBJ1-1; CDR3 protein: CASSSDGANREAFF; CDR3 DNA: TGCGCCAGCAGCTCGGACGGGGCGAACCGTGAAGCTTTCTTT
clone size: .; V gene: TRBV6-5; D gene: .; J gene: TRBJ1-1; CDR3 protein: CASSYMEFPEAFF; CDR3 DNA: TGTGCCAGCAGTTACATGGAATTCCCGGAAGCTTTCTTT
clone size: .; V gene: TRBV27; D gene: .; J gene: TRBJ1-6; CDR3 protein: CASTTSPNSPLHF; CDR3 DNA: TGTGCCTCGACCACCTCCCCTAATTCACCCCTCCACTTT
clone size: once; V gene: TRBV18; D gene: .; J gene: TRBJ1-3; CDR3 protein: CASSPPGSGNTIYF; CDR3 DNA: TGTGCCAGCTCACCACCGGGCTCTGGAAACACCATATATTTT
clone size: .; V gene: TRBV5-4; D gene: TRBD1; J gene: TRBJ2-5; CDR3 protein: CASSFYRGWETQYF; CDR3 DNA: TGTGCCAGCAGCTTCTACAGGGGATGGGAGACCCAGTACTTC
clone size: few; V gene: TRBV25-1; D gene: .; J gene: TRBJ2-7; CDR3 protein: CASSESTRHYEQYF; CDR3 DNA: TGTGCCAGCAGTGAATCCACTCGTCACTACGAGCAGTACTTC